This entry lists 30 T cell receptor beta chains sequenced from one sample in a study of a mutant IDH1 vaccine in newly diagnosed glioma. What these receptors recognize is not known. Data came from immunoSEQ multiplex PCR; TCRdb stores just in-frame clones and leaves some out. The sample lists some 62,000 clones, roughly 87% occurring once. Time point described: week 47, end of study. One vaccine dose held 300 ug of mutant IDH1 20-mer peptide and came with topical imiquimod. The source material was PBMCs, sampled from a glioma patient whose treatment included an IDH1 peptide vaccine. These receptor sequences come from a man younger than 40 with glioma.

V is TRBV5-1 and J is TRBJ2-7; weak D call: TRBD2 (6 bases). V lost 4 bases, J lost 0 bases, and 11 bases lay in between. The CDR3 sequence is 14 residues long. Germline V gene data show CDR1 as SGHRS and CDR2 as YFSETQ. The CDR3 loop reads CASSPGTPSYEQYF. The CDR3 DNA is TGCGCCAGCAGCCCCGGGACTCCCTCCTACGAGCAGTACTTC.

The V call is TRBV9, the J call TRBJ1-2; 9 bases are a match to TRBD1. J was trimmed by 5 bases and V by 3 bases; bases with no gene match: 8. Germline V gene lookup returns CDR1 SGDLS and CDR2 YYNGEE. The CDR3 covers 15 residues. The CDR3 here is CASSGRGQGNYGYTF. The CDR3 region has the DNA TGTGCCAGCAGCGGCCGGGGACAGGGTAATTATGGCTACACCTTC.

V is TRBV9 and J is TRBJ2-1; the D gene is possibly TRBD1 (6 bases). Germline lookup yields CDR1 SGDLS and CDR2 YYNGEE. The CDR3 totals 15 residues. V shed 0 bases and J shed 4 bases, with 11 bases lying between them. In nucleotides, the CDR3 is TGTGCCAGCAGCGTAGTGGGGGCACGGTACAATGAGCAGTTCTTC. Its translation is CASSVVGARYNEQFF.

The genes are TRBV5-4 and TRBJ1-6; D not resolved. CDR3 length: 16 residues. The V and J ends lost 3 bases and 5 bases respectively, with 15 bases between them. Germline V gene lookup returns CDR1 SGHNT and CDR2 YYREEE (reference sequence). The CDR3 bases are TGTGCCAGCAGCTCCTCGAAAATCACAGATAATTCACCCCTCCACTTT. Amino acid sequence: CASSSSKITDNSPLHF.

V gene TRBV5-1 combines with J gene TRBJ1-1, with D perhaps matching TRBD1 (5 bases). Trimming took off 3 bases at V and 12 bases at J, with 15 bases between the two ends. Germline V gene data show CDR1 as SGHRS and CDR2 as YFSETQ. The CDR3 has 12 residues. This CDR3 reads CASSSGGVGTFF. The CDR3 DNA follows: TGCGCCAGCAGCTCGGGAGGGGTCGGAACTTTCTTT.

The chain links TRBV6-6 to TRBJ2-2; D not certain. Trimming removed 3 bases from V and 6 bases from J, with 5 bases in between. Looked up from germline, CDR1 is MNHNY and CDR2 is SVGAGI (reference sequence). The CDR3 covers 12 residues. The CDR3 here is CASSYAAGELFF. Here the CDR3 DNA reads TGTGCCAGCAGTTATGCGGCCGGGGAGCTGTTTTTT.

The chain employs TRBV5-1 and TRBJ1-2; D possibly corresponds to TRBD1 (5 bases). Germline lookup yields CDR1 SGHRS and CDR2 YFSETQ. With 5 bases removed from V and 5 bases from J, the gap between germline ends came to 16 bases. This CDR3 comprises 14 residues. The CDR3: CASRPTRGIYGYTF. As DNA, the CDR3 is TGCGCCAGCAGACCGACCCGGGGGATTTATGGCTACACCTTC.

The chain has TRBV5-8 and TRBJ1-2; D gene ambiguous. The CDR3 loop spans 12 amino acids. Germline V CDR1 and CDR2: SGHTS, YDEGEE. Deletions cut 0 bases from V and 6 bases from J, with 6 bases between. The CDR3 region is CASSLVVHGYTF. The CDR3 coding sequence is TGTGCCAGCAGCTTGGTTGTTCATGGCTACACCTTC. The full variable domain, its missing parts supplied by reference TRBV5-8 and TRBJ1-2, is EAGVTQSPTHLIKTRGQQATLRCSPISGHTSVYWYQQALGLGLQFLLWYDEGEERNRGNFPPRFSGRQFPNYSSELNVNALELEDSALYLCASSLVVHGYTFGSGTRLTVV.

The chain uses TRBV6-5 and TRBJ2-1; D is possibly TRBD2 (7 bases). The ends were cut back, 7 bases at V and 4 bases at J, with 17 bases in the middle. CDR3 length: 15 residues. CDR1 is MNHEY, CDR2 SVGAGI, per germline. The CDR3 DNA follows: TGTGCCAGCACGGAGGGGGGGGCAAGTTACAATGAGCAGTTCTTC. This encodes CASTEGGASYNEQFF.

The J gene is TRBJ2-5, the V gene TRBV7-2; no clear D. Germline V gene data show CDR1 as SGHTA and CDR2 as FQGNSA. Trimming cost V 7 bases and J 5 bases, with 14 bases left between them. The CDR3 covers 13 residues. CDR3 DNA: TGTGCCAGCAAAGGGCCTGGCAGGGAGACCCAGTACTTC. Translated: CASKGPGRETQYF.

The V and J genes are TRBV6-5 and TRBJ1-6; D is ambiguous. The CDR3 length is 13 residues. Germline V gene lookup returns CDR1 MNHEY and CDR2 SVGAGI. The V end lost 3 bases, the J end lost 6 bases, and 6 bases lay between the germline ends. CDR3 sequence (DNA): TGTGCCAGCAGTTATACAGCTAATTCACCCCTCCACTTT. This translates into CASSYTANSPLHF.

The V gene is TRBV30, the J gene TRBJ1-5; weak D call: TRBD1 (6 bases). The CDR3 is 13 amino acids. Germline V gives CDR1 GTSNPN, CDR2 SVGIG (reference sequence). V was pared by 0 bases and J by 7 bases, with 10 bases between. The CDR3 spells CAWSVGGGQPQHF. CDR3 coding DNA: TGTGCCTGGAGTGTAGGGGGTGGACAGCCCCAGCATTTT. The full variable domain, with the rest looked up from reference TRBV30 and TRBJ1-5, is SQTIHQWPATLVQPVGSPLSLECTVEGTSNPNLYWYRQAAGRGLQLLFYSVGIGQISSEVPQNLSASRPQDRQFILSSKKLLLSDSGFYLCAWSVGGGQPQHFGDGTRLSIL.

The chain employs TRBV2 and TRBJ1-1; tentatively, D is TRBD1 (5 bases). V lost 11 bases and J 7 bases, leaving 23 bases between the germline ends. This CDR3 is 14 amino acids long. Germline values: CDR1 SNHLY, CDR2 FYNNEI. The CDR3 protein is CASRRGGDSDEAFF. The CDR3 DNA reads as TGTGCCTCCCGACGAGGTGGAGACAGCGATGAAGCTTTCTTT.

The chain combines TRBV18 with TRBJ1-2, with 8 bases lining up with TRBD1. The CDR3 has 16 residues. J lost 4 bases, V lost 2 bases, and 9 bases had no gene match. Germline CDR1 KGHSH, CDR2 LQKENI. The CDR3 DNA reads TGTGCCAGCTCACCAGATTTGACAGGGGTAACCTATGGCTACACCTTC. Its translation is CASSPDLTGVTYGYTF. The whole variable domain, remainder taken from reference TRBV18 and TRBJ1-2, is NAGVMQNPRHLVRRRGQEARLRCSPMKGHSHVYWYRQLPEEGLKFMVYLQKENIIDESGMPKERFSAEFPKEGPSILRIQQVVRGDSAAYFCASSPDLTGVTYGYTFGSGTRLTVV.

The V call is TRBV19, the J call TRBJ1-2, with TRBD1 matching over 7 bases. The V and J ends lost 3 bases and 2 bases, in that order; junction bases with no gene match: 15. The CDR3 is 18 residues long. Germline CDR1 and CDR2: LNHDA and SQIVND (reference sequence). CDR3 nucleotides: TGTGCCAGTAGTATTACAGGGGAGGTTCGCGCAACCAACTATGGCTACACCTTC. Its translation is CASSITGEVRATNYGYTF.

The chain combines TRBV2 with TRBJ1-6; TRBD1 is a possible D gene (5 bases). The CDR3 covers 17 residues. The V and J ends lost 8 bases and 1 base respectively, with 18 bases between them. Germline V gene data show CDR1 as SNHLY and CDR2 as FYNNEI. CDR3 in amino acids: CASGTGGTVSYNSPLHF. The DNA for the CDR3 is TGTGCCAGCGGAACTGGGGGTACGGTATCCTATAATTCACCCCTCCACTTT.

The gene calls are TRBV5-8 and TRBJ1-5; 9 bases fit TRBD1. The CDR3 runs 16 residues. The V gene end was trimmed by 1 base and the J gene end by 3 bases; junction bases not matched to a gene: 5. Germline CDR1 is SGHTS and CDR2 is YDEGEE. The chain's CDR3 is CASSLHRGLSNQPQHF. The DNA of the CDR3 is TGTGCCAGCAGCTTGCACAGGGGGCTTTCCAATCAGCCCCAGCATTTT.

In this sample, this clone turned up once. The gene calls are TRBV5-6 and TRBJ2-1, with TRBD1 as a possible D gene (6 bases). CDR3 length: 11 residues. The V and J ends lost 1 base and 14 bases respectively, with 10 bases between them. Germline V lookup: CDR1 SGHDT, CDR2 YYEEEE. The CDR3 loop reads CASSLRTVEFF. Here the CDR3 DNA reads TGTGCCAGCAGCTTGCGGACAGTGGAGTTCTTC.

The chain carries TRBV7-9 and TRBJ2-1; 12 bases are a match to TRBD1. The germline gives CDR1 SEHNR, CDR2 FQNEAQ (reference sequence). With 0 bases clipped from V and 7 bases from J, the junction kept 4 bases outside the gene matches. The length of the CDR3 is 16 residues. CDR3 sequence (DNA): TGTGCCAGCAGCTTAGCCGGGACAGGGGGCATGAATGAGCAGTTCTTC. Translating gives CASSLAGTGGMNEQFF.

This chain connects TRBV27 to TRBJ2-2; the match to TRBD1 covers 7 bases. After removal of 10 bases from V and 2 bases from J, the junction contained 4 bases not matched to a gene. CDR3 length: 13 residues. Germline CDR1 reads MNHEY; CDR2 reads SMNVEV (reference sequence). CDR3 in amino acids: CAIGTVNTGELFF. CDR3 DNA sequence: TGTGCCATTGGGACAGTTAACACCGGGGAGCTGTTTTTT.

The gene calls are TRBV7-2 and TRBJ2-7; D is unresolved. The CDR3 runs to 15 residues. CDR1 is SGHTA and CDR2 is FQGNSA in the germline V gene. The V and J ends lost 2 bases and 4 bases respectively, with 15 bases between them. CDR3 amino acids: CASSLMVPIPYEQYF. DNA of the CDR3: TGTGCCAGCAGCTTAATGGTCCCTATACCATACGAGCAGTACTTC. The variable domain in full, completed from reference TRBV7-2 and TRBJ2-7, reads GAGVSQSPSNKVTEKGKDVELRCDPISGHTALYWYRQSLGQGLEFLIYFQGNSAPDKSGLPSDRFSAERTGGSVSTLTIQRTQQEDSAVYLCASSLMVPIPYEQYFGPGTRLTVT.

The J gene is TRBJ1-5, the V gene TRBV6-6; D perhaps matches TRBD1 (5 bases). With 7 bases removed from V and 5 bases from J, the gap between germline ends came to 18 bases. Germline CDR1 reads MNHNY; CDR2 reads SVGAGI (reference sequence). CDR3 length equals 15 residues. The CDR3 region has the DNA TGTGCCAGCACTAATCCGGGTCGGACATATCAGCCCCAGCATTTT. Translating it yields CASTNPGRTYQPQHF.

V and J are TRBV6-1 and TRBJ2-2, with D maybe TRBD1 (6 bases). Germline V gives CDR1 MNHNS, CDR2 SASEGT. The V end lost 6 bases, the J end lost 6 bases, and 8 bases lay between the germline ends. The length of the CDR3 is 12 residues. CDR3 sequence (DNA): TGTGCCAGCAGGTGGGGGCCCGGGGAGCTGTTTTTT. Translation gives CASRWGPGELFF.

The chain is built from TRBV4-1 and TRBJ2-1, with TRBD2 identical over 9 bases. This CDR3 has 16 amino acids. Germline V gene data show CDR1 as MGHRA and CDR2 as YSYEKL. J was trimmed by 4 bases and V by 0 bases; bases with no gene match: 4. Here the CDR3 DNA reads TGCGCCAGCAGCCAAGACCCTAGCGGGGATTACAATGAGCAGTTCTTC. Its protein product is CASSQDPSGDYNEQFF.

The chain combines TRBV5-1 with TRBJ2-6, with D possibly called TRBD1 or TRBD2 (5 bases each). V was pared by 0 bases and J by 0 bases, with 16 bases between. Germline CDR1 and CDR2: SGHRS and YFSETQ. There are 19 residues in the CDR3. CDR3 residues: CASSLAGPGPLSGANVLTF. In nucleotides, the CDR3 is TGCGCCAGCAGCTTGGCGGGGCCAGGTCCCCTCTCTGGGGCCAACGTCCTGACTTTC.

The V and J genes are TRBV2 and TRBJ2-5; 8 bases align to TRBD1. Matching the DNA end better, TRBJ2-7 makes the J call doubtful. The CDR3 is 15 residues long. Germline V gene data show CDR1 as SNHLY and CDR2 as FYNNEI. This chain's CDR3 is CASTRGQGLSYEQYF. The CDR3 nucleotides read TGTGCCAGCACCCGTGGACAGGGTTTATCCTACGAGCAGTACTTC.

This chain connects TRBV19 to TRBJ1-5; 9 bases match TRBD1. Germline-derived CDR1 and CDR2 are LNHDA and SQIVND (reference sequence). This CDR3 has 18 residues. With V trimmed by 8 bases and J by 0 bases, 14 bases remained unmatched. CDR3: CASSPVTGGSLSNQPQHF. CDR3 in DNA: TGTGCCAGTTCCCCGGTGACAGGGGGTTCACTTAGCAATCAGCCCCAGCATTTT.

V gene TRBV10-2 combines with J gene TRBJ1-5, with 8 bases that match TRBD1. The J segment lost 4 bases and the V segment lost 6 bases, leaving 5 bases of the junction unmatched. This CDR3 is 14 amino acids long. The germline CDR1 and CDR2 sequences are WSHSY and SAAADI. CDR3 protein: CASREGQVNQPQHF. The DNA of the CDR3 is TGCGCCAGCAGGGAGGGACAGGTTAATCAGCCCCAGCATTTT.

The rearrangement joins TRBV6-9 to TRBJ2-2; D is uncertain. Per the germline V gene, CDR1 is MNHGY and CDR2 is SVAAGI. The germline V and J ends were trimmed by 0 bases and 6 bases, with 8 bases remaining between them. This CDR3 is built from 14 residues. CDR3 residues: CASSYSGLPGELFF. The DNA of the CDR3 is TGTGCCAGCAGTTATTCCGGCTTGCCCGGGGAGCTGTTTTTT.

The CDR3 region has the DNA TGCGCCAGCAGCCCATCTCCGACCCTTCTCTACGAGCAGTACTTC. Its protein is CASSPSPTLLYEQYF. This sequence joins TRBV4-1 and TRBJ2-7, with D unclear. This CDR3 is built from 15 residues. The germline V gene has CDR1 MGHRA and CDR2 YSYEKL. V lost 4 bases and J lost 3, with 16 bases in between.